One sample yielded the 23 T cell receptor beta chains listed below, sequenced in a study of blood T cell repertoires in COVID-19. TCRdb's copy holds only in-frame clones and misses some; the assay was immunoSEQ multiplex PCR. Of 150,000 to 200,000 clones listed, under 85% are singletons. What was sequenced was PBMCs or T cells enriched from blood (not recorded which). The receptors were gathered from a man between 45 and 60 years old who had recovered from COVID-19.

CDR3 DNA sequence: TGTGCCAGCAGTTCGCCGACTGGCAATGAAGCTTTCTTT. This sequence encodes CASSSPTGNEAFF. The chain employs TRBV6-5 and TRBJ1-1; no clear D gene. Trimming took off 4 bases at V and 7 bases at J, with 13 bases between the two ends. The germline V gene encodes CDR1 MNHEY and CDR2 SVGAGI. This CDR3 comprises 13 residues.

This chain uses TRBV19 with TRBJ2-5; 8 bases match TRBD2. CDR3 size: 15 residues. Germline V gene sequence: CDR1 LNHDA, CDR2 SQIVND (reference sequence). The ends lost 6 bases at V and 4 bases at J; junction bases unmatched: 10. This CDR3 is CASRGLAAGGETQYF. The CDR3, as DNA: TGTGCCAGTAGGGGCCTAGCGGCGGGAGGAGAGACCCAGTACTTC.

The chain combines TRBV9 with TRBJ2-7; possible D gene TRBD1, 5 bases. Germline V gene data show CDR1 as SGDLS and CDR2 as YYNGEE. The CDR3 extends over 15 amino acids. V was trimmed by 0 bases and J by 0 bases, leaving 10 bases between them. The CDR3 reads CASSVGPGLSYEQYF. In DNA form, the CDR3 reads TGTGCCAGCAGCGTAGGTCCAGGGCTCTCCTACGAGCAGTACTTC.

This clone was counted a single time. The V gene is TRBV5-1, the J gene TRBJ2-7, with TRBD1 matching over 11 bases. The CDR3 has 15 residues. V dropped 4 bases and J dropped 6; count of bases not matched to a gene: 9. Germline V gene data show CDR1 as SGHRS and CDR2 as YFSETQ. The CDR3 here is CASSQGTGGSLEQYF. Written as DNA, the CDR3 is TGCGCCAGCAGCCAAGGGACAGGGGGATCCCTCGAGCAGTACTTC.

The gene calls are TRBV14 and TRBJ2-1; D gene ambiguous. Germline V gene sequence: CDR1 SGHDN, CDR2 FVKESK. Trimming took off 0 bases at V and 3 bases at J, with 6 bases between the two ends. The CDR3 has 14 residues. CDR3 DNA: TGTGCCAGCAGCCAAGAGCCGGTCTACAATGAGCAGTTCTTC. Its translation: CASSQEPVYNEQFF.

The chain joins TRBV6-5 to TRBJ1-5; the D gene is possibly TRBD1 (6 bases). This CDR3 is built from 14 residues. V was pared by 5 bases and J by 4 bases, with 12 bases between. Per the germline V gene, CDR1 is MNHEY and CDR2 is SVGAGI. CDR3 DNA sequence: TGTGCCAGCAGTCTTCGACAGGCAAATCAGCCCCAGCATTTT. This translates into CASSLRQANQPQHF.

The chain uses TRBV19 and TRBJ2-5; D is possibly TRBD2 (5 bases). V shed 4 bases and J shed 7 bases, with 10 bases lying between them. The CDR3 runs to 12 residues. Germline loops: CDR1 LNHDA, CDR2 SQIVND (reference sequence). In DNA form, the CDR3 reads TGTGCCAGTAGTAGGGCGGCGGGGACCCAGTACTTC. Its translation: CASSRAAGTQYF.

The rearrangement uses TRBV18 and TRBJ1-2, with 8 bases matching TRBD1. CDR3 size: 15 residues. V gave up 2 bases and J gave up 6 bases; unmatched junction bases: 8. Per the germline V gene, CDR1 is KGHSH and CDR2 is LQKENI. In DNA form, the CDR3 reads TGTGCCAGCTCACCAACCGGACAGGGATATAATGGCTACACCTTC. Its protein product is CASSPTGQGYNGYTF.

This clone was seen a few times. The J gene is TRBJ2-3, the V gene TRBV19; D perhaps matches TRBD2 (6 bases). Germline lookup yields CDR1 LNHDA and CDR2 SQIVND (reference sequence). The CDR3 covers 15 residues. V was trimmed by 4 bases and J by 6 bases, leaving 17 bases between them. The CDR3 spells CASSSGAARLDTQYF. The DNA for the CDR3 is TGTGCCAGTAGTAGCGGGGCGGCAAGGCTGGATACGCAGTATTTT.

The chain couples TRBV7-9 to TRBJ1-1; 7 nucleotides agree with TRBD1. The CDR3 runs to 18 residues. Germline CDR1 reads SEHNR; CDR2 reads FQNEAQ (reference sequence). V lost 2 bases and J lost 5; bases outside the gene matches: 17. The DNA of the CDR3 is TGTGCCAGCAGCTTAAAAAAAGCCCTAACAGGGGATGGGACTGAAGCTTTCTTT. Translating gives CASSLKKALTGDGTEAFF.

This sequence joins TRBV2 and TRBJ2-2; 10 bases align to TRBD1. V gave up 10 bases and J gave up 6 bases; unmatched junction bases: 20. Looked up from germline, CDR1 is SNHLY and CDR2 is FYNNEI. The CDR3 is 18 residues long. This CDR3 reads CAIYTIPGQGNLAGELFF. Written as DNA, the CDR3 is TGTGCCATCTATACAATACCGGGACAGGGGAATCTGGCCGGGGAGCTGTTTTTT.

The chain employs TRBV10-3 and TRBJ2-2; D not certain. V was shortened by 3 bases and J by 4 bases, with 12 bases between the two germline ends. This CDR3 region has 15 residues. The germline V gene has CDR1 ENHRY and CDR2 SYGVKD. The CDR3 loop is CAISEPGSLTGELFF. DNA of the CDR3: TGTGCCATCAGTGAACCCGGGTCGCTCACCGGGGAGCTGTTTTTT.

This chain joins TRBV11-2 and TRBJ2-1; D may be TRBD2 (6 bases). There are 16 residues in the CDR3. Trimming removed 5 bases at V and 4 bases at J, with 18 bases between. Per the germline V gene, CDR1 is SGHAT and CDR2 is FQNNGV. CDR3 coding DNA: TGTGCCAGCAGCGCTTGGGCGGGGAGTAATTACAATGAGCAGTTCTTC. It is translated as CASSAWAGSNYNEQFF. Using reference TRBV11-2 and TRBJ2-1 for the parts outside the CDR3, the full variable domain is EAGVAQSPRYKIIEKRQSVAFWCNPISGHATLYWYQQILGQGPKLLIQFQNNGVVDDSQLPKDRFSAERLKGVDSTLKIQPAKLEDSAVYLCASSAWAGSNYNEQFFGPGTRLTVL.

Details on this clone: One end of the junction fails to match germline, which may point to a read error. The rearrangement links TRBV27 to TRBJ1-1; D possibly corresponds to TRBD1 (5 bases). Germline CDR1 is MNHEY and CDR2 is SMNVEV (reference sequence). This CDR3 comprises 14 residues. CDR3 loop: CASSLGRVKTEAFF. CDR3 bases: TGTGCCAGCAGTTTAGGCAGGGTGAAGACTGAAGCTTTCTTT.

This clone was recorded only once. The chain has TRBV6-1 and TRBJ1-6; D not resolved. V lost 1 base and J lost 0, with 4 bases in between. Germline CDR1 and CDR2: MNHNS and SASEGT. The CDR3 extends over 15 amino acids. DNA of the CDR3: TGTGCCAGCAGTGAAGGGAGCTCCTATAATTCACCCCTCCACTTT. It translates to CASSEGSSYNSPLHF.

The chain couples TRBV9 to TRBJ2-1; the match to TRBD1 covers 9 bases. The germline CDR1 and CDR2 sequences are SGDLS and YYNGEE. With V trimmed by 0 bases and J by 5 bases, 6 bases remained unmatched. This CDR3 has 16 amino acids. The CDR3 region is CASSVGQGDPNNEQFF. The CDR3 region has the DNA TGTGCCAGCAGCGTAGGACAGGGGGACCCCAACAATGAGCAGTTCTTC.

In its sample, this clone was seen once. This rearrangement joins TRBV6-5 to TRBJ1-5; TRBD1 might be the D (6 bases). The CDR3 totals 14 residues. Germline CDR1 is MNHEY and CDR2 is SVGAGI. The V and J ends lost 8 bases and 7 bases respectively, with 18 bases between them. The CDR3 reads CASSEGQGQQPQHF. The CDR3, as DNA: TGTGCCAGCTCCGAGGGTCAGGGGCAGCAGCCCCAGCATTTT.

V is TRBV10-3 and J is TRBJ1-1; a weak D match, TRBD1 (6 bases). Trimming removed 3 bases from V and 7 bases from J, with 15 bases in between. This CDR3 comprises 14 residues. Germline loops: CDR1 ENHRY, CDR2 SYGVKD. In DNA form, the CDR3 reads TGTGCCATCAGTGAAATGGGGCGAGGGGGTGAAGCTTTCTTT. Amino acids: CAISEMGRGGEAFF.

J is TRBJ1-6 and V is TRBV19, with TRBD1 matching over 7 bases. V lost 5 bases and J lost 8; bases outside the gene matches: 12. The CDR3 is 16 amino acids. Germline CDR1 reads LNHDA; CDR2 reads SQIVND (reference sequence). The CDR3 DNA sequence: TGTGCCAGTAGTCAGGGGACAGCTCCCTTACATTCACCCCTCCACTTT. It is translated as CASSQGTAPLHSPLHF.

The rearrangement uses TRBV4-1 and TRBJ2-4, with TRBD2 as a possible D gene (6 bases). The CDR3 extends over 17 amino acids. The ends were cut back, 1 base at V and 0 bases at J, with 13 bases in the middle. The germline CDR1 and CDR2 sequences are MGHRA and YSYEKL. CDR3: CASSQVGGSIAKNIQYF. CDR3 nucleotide sequence: TGCGCCAGCAGCCAAGTCGGGGGTTCTATAGCCAAAAACATTCAGTACTTC.

This chain uses TRBV19 with TRBJ2-2; possibly TRBD2 for D (6 bases). From germline, CDR1 is LNHDA and CDR2 SQIVND (reference sequence). Trimming shortened V by 5 bases and J by 6 bases, and 7 bases separated the two germline ends. The CDR3 covers 12 residues. The CDR3 loop is CASSWGAGELFF. The CDR3 coding sequence is TGTGCCAGTAGTTGGGGGGCCGGGGAGCTGTTTTTT.

V usage is TRBV6-5 and J usage is TRBJ2-7, with 9 bases lining up with TRBD1. This CDR3 has 15 amino acids. Germline-derived CDR1 and CDR2 are MNHEY and SVGAGI. The V segment lost 6 bases and the J segment 2 bases; nucleotides outside the gene matches: 8. CDR3 sequence (DNA): TGTGCCAGCAGAGGGGACAGGGCGGAGGCCTACGAGCAGTACTTC. This sequence encodes CASRGDRAEAYEQYF.

V usage is TRBV18 and J usage is TRBJ1-1; 7 bases line up with TRBD1. The CDR3 has 12 residues. J gave up 8 bases and V 3 bases, and 3 bases lay outside the gene matches. From germline, CDR1 is KGHSH and CDR2 LQKENI. The CDR3 bases are TGTGCCAGCTCACCTCCGGGACAGGAAGCTTTCTTT. Encoded protein: CASSPPGQEAFF.